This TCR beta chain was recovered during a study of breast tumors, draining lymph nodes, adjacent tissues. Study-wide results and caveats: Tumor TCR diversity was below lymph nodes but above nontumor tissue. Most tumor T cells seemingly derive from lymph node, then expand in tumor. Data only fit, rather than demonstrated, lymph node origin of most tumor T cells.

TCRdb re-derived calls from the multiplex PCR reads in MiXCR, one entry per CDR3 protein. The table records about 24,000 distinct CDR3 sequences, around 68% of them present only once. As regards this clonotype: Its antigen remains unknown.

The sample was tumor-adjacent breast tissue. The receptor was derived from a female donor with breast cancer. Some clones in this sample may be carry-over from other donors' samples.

In DNA form, the CDR3 reads TGTGCCAGCAGGACGACAGGGGCAGATACGCAGTATTTT. This codes for CASRTTGADTQYF. This chain uses TRBV10-3 with TRBJ2-3, with 8 bases lining up with TRBD1. Germline CDR1 ENHRY, CDR2 SYGVKD. V was pared by 10 bases and J by 4 bases, with 7 bases of the junction left unmatched. The CDR3 is made up of 13 amino acids.